The 29 T cell receptor beta chains reported below all come from one sample, sequenced in a study of immune evolution from preneoplasia to lung adenocarcinoma. Clones were read by immunoSEQ multiplex PCR, and TCRdb kept only the in-frame ones, dropping some. The table lists some 5,500 clones, approximately 83% of them singletons, with 2.5% to 4% in the top ten. Sample: FFPE invasive lung adenocarcinoma tissue. Receptor source: a person between 45 and 75 years old with lung adenocarcinoma.

The chain uses TRBV18 and TRBJ2-3; D gene unclear. V was clipped by 5 bases and J by 6 bases, with 12 bases between them. The CDR3 loop spans 13 amino acids. The germline V gene encodes CDR1 KGHSH and CDR2 LQKENI. The chain's CDR3 is CASSDLVSDTQYF. The CDR3 nucleotides read TGTGCCAGCTCAGATCTCGTTTCCGATACGCAGTATTTT.

The chain carries TRBV19 and TRBJ2-7; D ambiguous. There are 13 residues in the CDR3. Trimming cost V 5 bases and J 2 bases, with 10 bases left between them. Germline V gene lookup returns CDR1 LNHDA and CDR2 SQIVND (reference sequence). The CDR3 reads CASSGRNTYEQYF. The CDR3 DNA reads as TGTGCCAGTAGTGGACGGAACACCTACGAGCAGTACTTC.

The chain has TRBV7-8 and TRBJ1-5, with TRBD1 matching 7 bases. There are 16 residues in the CDR3. CDR1 and CDR2 from the germline V gene are SGHVS and FQNEAQ. The ends lost 1 base at V and 4 bases at J; junction bases unmatched: 7. The CDR3 protein is CASSLVGTELNQPQHF. Here the CDR3 DNA reads TGTGCCAGCAGCTTAGTTGGGACAGAACTAAATCAGCCCCAGCATTTT.

The chain carries TRBV9 and TRBJ1-2; 7 positions match TRBD1. Germline V lookup: CDR1 SGDLS, CDR2 YYNGEE. The CDR3 loop spans 16 amino acids. The J segment lost 2 bases and the V segment lost 4 bases, leaving 11 bases of the junction unmatched. CDR3 loop: CASSPGTVRDNYGYTF. The CDR3 nucleotides are TGTGCCAGCAGCCCGGGGACAGTTCGGGACAACTATGGCTACACCTTC.

The chain recombines TRBV9 with TRBJ2-7; the D gene is possibly TRBD1 (6 bases). CDR1 is SGDLS, CDR2 YYNGEE, per germline. CDR3 length: 15 residues. V shed 0 bases and J shed 3 bases, with 13 bases lying between them. The CDR3 DNA reads as TGTGCCAGCAGCGTAGCAGGGACAACAGACTACGAGCAGTACTTC. Translated: CASSVAGTTDYEQYF.

The V and J genes are TRBV9 and TRBJ2-3; D remains unclear. The V end was cut by 1 base, the J end by 2 bases, with 5 bases between. Germline V gene data show CDR1 as SGDLS and CDR2 as YYNGEE. The CDR3 spans 13 residues. CDR3 nucleotides: TGTGCCAGCAGCGTAAAAAACACAGATACGCAGTATTTT. It codes for CASSVKNTDTQYF.

This clone has just a few counts. The J gene is TRBJ2-7, the V gene TRBV7-2; no definite D call. Germline CDR1 SGHTA, CDR2 FQGNSA. There are 14 residues in the CDR3. V was cut by 5 bases and J by 6 bases, with 17 bases left in between. The CDR3 nucleotides read TGTGCCAGCAGCCCTGTAGAGCACCGAGGCGAGCAGTACTTC. Its translation is CASSPVEHRGEQYF.

The gene calls are TRBV9 and TRBJ2-3; 7 bases map to TRBD2. There are 16 residues in the CDR3. V lost 0 bases and J lost 2; bases outside the gene matches: 6. The germline CDR1 and CDR2 sequences are SGDLS and YYNGEE. In DNA, the CDR3 is TGTGCCAGCAGCGTAGTGGCCGGGACTACCACAGATACGCAGTATTTT. Amino acids: CASSVVAGTTTDTQYF.

This rearrangement joins TRBV5-1 to TRBJ1-1; no clear D. Germline lookup yields CDR1 SGHRS and CDR2 YFSETQ. The CDR3 runs 12 residues. V gave up 6 bases and J gave up 3 bases, with 9 bases separating them. In nucleotides, the CDR3 is TGCGCCAGCAAGAGAGGACACACTGAAGCTTTCTTT. This translates into CASKRGHTEAFF.

V and J are TRBV27 and TRBJ2-1; no firm D call. The CDR3 loop spans 15 amino acids. CDR1 is MNHEY and CDR2 is SMNVEV in the germline V gene (reference sequence). V shed 0 bases and J shed 1 base, with 7 bases lying between them. The CDR3 protein is CASSLSGWSYNEQFF. Written as DNA, the CDR3 is TGTGCCAGCAGTTTATCGGGTTGGTCCTACAATGAGCAGTTCTTC.

The rearrangement joins TRBV7-9 to TRBJ1-5, with TRBD1 as a possible D gene (6 bases). Germline loops: CDR1 SEHNR, CDR2 FQNEAQ (reference sequence). V gave up 1 base and J gave up 1 base, with 14 bases separating them. The CDR3 runs to 17 residues. CDR3 loop: CASSLVGGGRSNQPQHF. Written as DNA, the CDR3 is TGTGCCAGCAGCTTAGTAGGTGGGGGCCGGAGCAATCAGCCCCAGCATTTT.

The chain links TRBV7-8 to TRBJ2-2, with TRBD2 as a possible D gene (5 bases). Trimming removed 8 bases from V and 4 bases from J, with 11 bases in between. This CDR3 has 13 residues. Germline V lookup: CDR1 SGHVS, CDR2 FQNEAQ. The CDR3 DNA reads as TGTGCCAGCTCTTCCGGGGTCACCGGGGAGCTGTTTTTT. Translating it yields CASSSGVTGELFF.

This chain links TRBV2 with TRBJ1-2; D is perhaps TRBD1 (5 bases). V lost 8 bases and J lost 2, with 12 bases in between. The CDR3 covers 13 residues. CDR1 and CDR2 (germline): SNHLY, FYNNEI. CDR3 nucleotides: TGTGCCAGCGGAATGTCAGGGAACTATGGCTACACCTTC. It yields the protein CASGMSGNYGYTF.

This clone appeared a single time. The chain links TRBV27 to TRBJ2-5; D possibly corresponds to TRBD1 (6 bases). The germline V gene encodes CDR1 MNHEY and CDR2 SMNVEV (reference sequence). Trimming took 5 bases from V and 6 from J, leaving 22 bases between them. CDR3 size: 16 residues. CDR3 residues: CASSPAGAALGKTQYF. The DNA for the CDR3 is TGTGCCAGCAGTCCCGCAGGGGCGGCTTTGGGGAAGACCCAGTACTTC.

The CDR3 DNA sequence: TGTGCCAGCAGTGATTGGGGTCAGCCCCAGCATTTT. Its protein is CASSDWGQPQHF. This chain uses TRBV6-1 with TRBJ1-5; no firm D call. There are 12 residues in the CDR3. V lost 3 bases and J lost 6, with 6 bases in between. CDR1 is MNHNS and CDR2 is SASEGT in the germline V gene.

This chain uses TRBV28 with TRBJ2-7, with TRBD2 matching over 7 bases. This CDR3 has 12 amino acids. The V gene's germline CDR1 is MDHEN and CDR2 SYDVKM. After removal of 4 bases from V and 13 bases from J, the junction contained 10 bases not matched to a gene. The CDR3 DNA follows: TGTGCCAGCAGTTACTCTGGGGGGAGGGCTTACTTC. This sequence encodes CASSYSGGRAYF.

This clone has a handful of counts. This chain links TRBV7-2 with TRBJ2-1, with 7 bases that match TRBD2. V shed 1 base, J shed 7 bases, and the junction held 7 bases outside the gene matches. The CDR3 loop spans 15 amino acids. Germline CDR1 SGHTA, CDR2 FQGNSA. DNA for the CDR3: TGTGCCAGCAGCTTAGGGAGCGGGATGGGGAATGAGCAGTTCTTC. Protein sequence: CASSLGSGMGNEQFF.

The chain has TRBV6-1 and TRBJ2-1; 11 nucleotides align to TRBD2. CDR1 MNHNS and CDR2 SASEGT come from the germline V gene. The V gene end was trimmed by 7 bases and the J gene end by 12 bases; junction bases not matched to a gene: 14. The CDR3 length is 15 residues. The CDR3, as DNA: TGTGCCAGCATAGGGGGACTAGCGGCCGCTCTGGGGCAGTTCTTC. As protein: CASIGGLAAALGQFF.

CDR3 nucleotides: TGTGCCAGCAGCGGAGGTGGTGCGGACGCCAATCAGCCCCAGCATTTT. Amino acids: CASSGGGADANQPQHF. The genes are TRBV9 and TRBJ1-5; D ambiguous. The V end was cut by 3 bases, the J end by 3 bases, with 16 bases between. This CDR3 spans 16 amino acids. CDR1 is SGDLS and CDR2 is YYNGEE in the germline V gene.

The chain is built from TRBV20-1 and TRBJ2-7; 7 positions match TRBD2. The CDR3 totals 11 residues. Germline V gives CDR1 DFQATT, CDR2 SNEGSKA (reference sequence). The CDR3 coding sequence is TGCAGAGGGGCGGGCGGGAGCGAGCAGTACTTC. Amino acid sequence: CRGAGGSEQYF.

CDR3 region: CASRAASGSSYNEQFF. The CDR3 DNA is TGCGCCAGCAGGGCGGCTAGCGGCAGCTCCTACAATGAGCAGTTCTTC. The V and J genes are TRBV5-1 and TRBJ2-1; 7 bases are shared with TRBD2. The germline CDR1 and CDR2 sequences are SGHRS and YFSETQ. The CDR3 spans 16 residues. V lost 5 bases and J lost 0; bases outside the gene matches: 8.

This clone has just a few counts. The rearrangement links TRBV18 to TRBJ2-7, with 14 bases aligning to TRBD2. Unmatched junction bases numbered 17, after V lost 3 bases and J lost 4 bases. The CDR3 is 20 amino acids. The germline V gene has CDR1 KGHSH and CDR2 LQKENI. In nucleotides, the CDR3 is TGTGCCAGCTCACCTAAGTCCCCGGGACTAGCGGGAGAAGGTTGGTACGAGCAGTACTTC. The encoded protein is CASSPKSPGLAGEGWYEQYF.

The chain is built from TRBV4-2 and TRBJ1-5, with D perhaps TRBD1 (6 bases). The CDR3 is 15 residues long. Germline CDR1 reads LGHNA; CDR2 reads YNFKEQ. Trimming took off 1 base at V and 5 bases at J, with 12 bases between the two ends. CDR3 residues: CASSQVPGAHQPQHF. The CDR3 DNA is TGTGCCAGCAGCCAAGTCCCAGGGGCCCATCAGCCCCAGCATTTT.

The rearrangement joins TRBV10-1 to TRBJ2-3, with D tentatively TRBD2 (6 bases). The CDR3 runs 15 residues. CDR1 is WNHNN, CDR2 SYGVQD, per germline (reference sequence). The V gene lost 0 bases and the J gene lost 2 bases, with 9 bases spanning the gap. CDR3: CASSESPDYTDTQYF. The CDR3 DNA reads TGCGCCAGCAGTGAGTCCCCGGACTACACAGATACGCAGTATTTT.

The chain employs TRBV30 and TRBJ2-5; no reliable D call. V dropped 3 bases and J dropped 3 bases, with 8 bases sitting between them. The CDR3 has 12 amino acids. Germline CDR1 GTSNPN, CDR2 SVGIG (reference sequence). The CDR3 here is CAWRTNEETQYF. CDR3 in DNA: TGTGCCTGGAGGACCAACGAAGAGACCCAGTACTTC.

V usage is TRBV4-2 and J usage is TRBJ1-2; D unresolved. From germline, CDR1 is LGHNA and CDR2 YNFKEQ. CDR3 length equals 14 residues. Trimming stripped 0 bases from V and 7 bases from J, with 12 bases between. CDR3 bases: TGTGCCAGCAGCCAAGATCAGGAACAACCTGGCTACACCTTC. This codes for CASSQDQEQPGYTF.

V and J are TRBV28 and TRBJ1-1, with a tentative D call TRBD1 (5 bases). The CDR3 sequence is 14 residues long. Looked up from germline, CDR1 is MDHEN and CDR2 is SYDVKM. The V and J ends lost 10 bases and 0 bases respectively, with 15 bases between them. CDR3 sequence (DNA): TGTGCCACAAACAGACAGTACATGAACACTGAAGCTTTCTTT. Its translation is CATNRQYMNTEAFF.

The chain employs TRBV9 and TRBJ2-5; D assignment may be TRBD1 or TRBD2 (5 bases each). The V and J ends lost 1 base and 5 bases respectively, with 24 bases between them. The CDR3 is made up of 18 amino acids. Germline lookup yields CDR1 SGDLS and CDR2 YYNGEE. DNA for the CDR3: TGTGCCAGCAGCGTATATCCCGGGGTGGGGGACCAGGCGGAGACCCAGTACTTC. Translation: CASSVYPGVGDQAETQYF.

This chain joins TRBV18 and TRBJ2-2; maybe TRBD1 (6 bases). CDR1 is KGHSH, CDR2 LQKENI, per germline. The CDR3 is 15 residues long. Trimming shortened V by 2 bases and J by 5 bases, and 12 bases separated the two germline ends. This chain's CDR3 is CASSPVGARTGELFF. Written as DNA, the CDR3 is TGTGCCAGCTCACCAGTGGGGGCGCGGACCGGGGAGCTGTTTTTT.